These 9 T cell receptor beta chains came from one sample sequenced in a study of early T cells in non-severe SARS-CoV-2 infection. TCRdb processed the 5' RACE reads anew with MiXCR; each CDR3 protein has one entry. This sample has around 46,000 distinct CDR3 sequences; roughly 5.4% occur once, and the top ten carry 5% to 5.5%. The material sequenced was whole blood, taken at baseline. The source is an adult who was a healthcare worker with PCR-confirmed SARS-CoV-2 infection or an uninfected control (not recorded which).

This clonotype was observed many times. The chain uses TRBV5-5 and TRBJ2-3; a weak D match, TRBD1 (5 bases). Germline V gene data show CDR1 as SGHKS and CDR2 as YYEKEE (reference sequence). V was cut by 0 bases and J by 0 bases, with 11 bases left in between. The CDR3 loop spans 16 amino acids. CDR3 loop: CASSLGTGPSTDTQYF. CDR3 DNA sequence: TGTGCCAGCAGCTTGGGAACAGGTCCTAGCACAGATACGCAGTATTTT. Based on the CDR3 plus reference TRBV5-5 and TRBJ2-3, the full variable domain is DAGVTQSPTHLIKTRGQQVTLRCSPISGHKSVSWYQQVLGQGPQFIFQYYEKEERGRGNFPDRFSARQFPNYSSELNVNALLLGDSALYLCASSLGTGPSTDTQYFGPGTRLTVL.

With respect to this clonotype: This may arise from a read error, as a much more abundant clone is one base away. V gene TRBV20-1 combines with J gene TRBJ2-7, with 7 bases fitting TRBD1. Losses at the gene ends were 7 bases for V and 6 bases for J; bases not matched to a gene: 6. CDR1 and CDR2 from the germline V gene are DFQATT and SNEGSKA (reference sequence). The CDR3 extends over 11 amino acids. CDR3 DNA: TGCAGTGTCAGGGGACAGCGCGAGCAGTACTTC. The encoded protein is CSVRGQREQYF.

This clonotype occurred many times. The rearrangement uses TRBV12-3 or TRBV12-4 and TRBJ2-1; D is undetermined. The CDR3 has 14 amino acids. The V end lost 4 bases, the J end lost 5 bases, and 12 bases lay between the germline ends. In DNA form, the CDR3 reads TGTGCCAGCAGTTCCCGCGCGCTGCACAATGAGCAGTTCTTC. It specifies CASSSRALHNEQFF.

The sample holds one count of this clonotype. This may arise from a read error, as a much more abundant clone is one base away. The gene calls are TRBV11-2 and TRBJ2-6, with D perhaps assigned TRBD1 or TRBD2 (5 bases each). This CDR3 contains 15 residues. Germline V gene sequence: CDR1 SGHAT, CDR2 FQNNGV. The CDR3 DNA sequence: TGTGCCAGCAGCCTGGACCGGGCCGGGGCCAACGTCCAGACTTTC. Translation: CASSLDRAGANVQTF.

The genes are TRBV24-1 and TRBJ1-2, with D possibly being TRBD1 (5 bases). Germline CDR1 KGHDR, CDR2 SFDVKD. V shed 5 bases and J shed 7 bases, with 13 bases lying between them. The CDR3 is 13 amino acids. The CDR3 loop reads CATSGDLPGGYTF. In DNA form, the CDR3 reads TGTGCCACCAGTGGGGACCTCCCAGGTGGCTACACCTTC.

Ten or more counts support this clonotype. This CDR3 is CASSVLAGGVQETQYF. The CDR3 DNA sequence: TGTGCCAGCAGCGTACTAGCGGGAGGCGTCCAAGAGACCCAGTACTTC. V and J are TRBV9 and TRBJ2-5, with 11 positions matching TRBD2. This CDR3 is 16 amino acids long. Germline V gene lookup returns CDR1 SGDLS and CDR2 YYNGEE. J lost 1 base, V lost 1 base, and 3 bases had no gene match.

This clonotype was seen ten or more times. V gene TRBV28 combines with J gene TRBJ2-2; perhaps TRBD2 as D (6 bases). Trimming removed 8 bases at V and 2 bases at J, with 12 bases between. This CDR3 is 14 amino acids long. Germline V gene lookup returns CDR1 MDHEN and CDR2 SYDVKM. The CDR3 reads CASRGLSNTGELFF. The CDR3 DNA is TGTGCCAGCCGGGGACTCTCAAACACCGGGGAGCTGTTTTTT.

The rearrangement uses TRBV11-2 and TRBJ2-3; 8 bases map to TRBD2. This CDR3 is 17 amino acids long. Germline V gene sequence: CDR1 SGHAT, CDR2 FQNNGV. V dropped 5 bases and J dropped 3; count of bases not matched to a gene: 13. The CDR3 sequence: CASSPWTSLSWTDTQYF. For the CDR3, the DNA is TGTGCCAGCAGCCCTTGGACTAGCTTGAGTTGGACAGATACGCAGTATTTT.

This clonotype was seen repeatedly, ten times or more. CDR3 DNA: TGTGCCAGCACCCCGGGACAGGGTCGGCATGAGCAGTTCTTC. Translated: CASTPGQGRHEQFF. The chain links TRBV12-3 or TRBV12-4 to TRBJ2-1; 9 nucleotides align to TRBD1. V was pared by 7 bases and J by 8 bases, with 9 bases of the junction left unmatched. The CDR3 has 14 amino acids.